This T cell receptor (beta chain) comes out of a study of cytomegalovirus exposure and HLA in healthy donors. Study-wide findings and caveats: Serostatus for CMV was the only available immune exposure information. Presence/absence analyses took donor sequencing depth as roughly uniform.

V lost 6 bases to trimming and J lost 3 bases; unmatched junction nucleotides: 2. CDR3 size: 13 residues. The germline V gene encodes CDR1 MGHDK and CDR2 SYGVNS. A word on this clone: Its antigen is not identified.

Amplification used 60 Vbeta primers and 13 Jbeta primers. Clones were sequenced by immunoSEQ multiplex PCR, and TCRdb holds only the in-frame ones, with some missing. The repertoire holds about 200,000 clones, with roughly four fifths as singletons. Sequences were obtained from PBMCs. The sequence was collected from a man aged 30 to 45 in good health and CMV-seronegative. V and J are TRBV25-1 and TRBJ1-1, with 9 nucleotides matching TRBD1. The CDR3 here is CASSRQGDTEAFF. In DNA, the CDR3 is TGTGCCAGCAGCCGACAGGGGGACACTGAAGCTTTCTTT.